This TCR beta chain was sequenced in a study of low-dose radiotherapy and immunotherapy resistance in tumors. Across the study: Daily intake of oral aspirin 300 mg by patients lasted four cycles and began on cycle 1 day 1.

With a constant-region primer and a V-primer adapter, TCRs were subjected to around 20 PCR cycles of amplification. TCRdb re-analysed the reads in MiXCR, keeping a single row per CDR3 protein. The top ten clones hold roughly 8.2% of a sample with approximately 52,000 distinct CDR3 sequences, approximately 33% of them seen once. V lost 5 bases, J lost 1 base, and 14 bases lay in between. The CDR3 is 16 amino acids. Germline lookup yields CDR1 SNHLY and CDR2 FYNNEI. Stated time point: after trial treatment. The treatment denotes: LDRT plus nivolumab, ipilimumab, low-dose cyclophosphamide and aspirin (RACIN trial). The donors' regimen was nivolumab, ipilimumab, aspirin, low-dose cyclophosphamide and low-dose radiotherapy.

This sequence originates from a male donor with rectosigmoid adenocarcinoma. This chain uses TRBV2 with TRBJ2-2, with D maybe TRBD1 (5 bases). The input for sequencing was PBMCs, taken after low-dose radiotherapy plus immunotherapy. The DNA of the CDR3 is TGTGCCAGCAGTCTAAAGGGGTATCGGAACACCGGGGAGCTGTTTTTT. It codes for CASSLKGYRNTGELFF.